These 13 T cell receptor beta chains were all obtained from the same sample, sequenced in a study of blood T cell repertoires in COVID-19. Some clones are missing from TCRdb's copy, which holds only in-frame ones; the method was immunoSEQ multiplex PCR. The data show roughly 200,000 clones, roughly 87% seen once. The source material was PBMCs or T cells enriched from blood (not recorded which). The origin of the receptors is a woman between 40 and 50 years old with acute COVID-19.

This chain joins TRBV28 and TRBJ1-5, with TRBD1 identical over 8 bases. J gave up 0 bases and V 8 bases, and 12 bases lay outside the gene matches. The CDR3 totals 17 residues. Germline lookup yields CDR1 MDHEN and CDR2 SYDVKM. In DNA, the CDR3 is TGTGCCAGCTTTCCCCCGGGACAGGTGTATAGCAATCAGCCCCAGCATTTT. This gives the protein CASFPPGQVYSNQPQHF.

V gene TRBV9 combines with J gene TRBJ2-5, with 16 bases identical to TRBD2. The V and J ends lost 4 bases and 5 bases, in that order; junction bases with no gene match: 5. Germline V lookup: CDR1 SGDLS, CDR2 YYNGEE. The CDR3 spans 16 residues. The CDR3 DNA is TGTGCCAGCAGCCCCGGGACTAGCGGGGGGGTGGAGACCCAGTACTTC. It specifies CASSPGTSGGVETQYF. The complete variable domain, with remaining parts taken from reference TRBV9 and TRBJ2-5, reads DSGVTQTPKHLITATGQRVTLRCSPRSGDLSVYWYQQSLDQGLQFLIQYYNGEERAKGNILERFSAQQFPDLHSELNLSSLELGDSALYFCASSPGTSGGVETQYFGPGTRLLVL.

The chain couples TRBV5-1 to TRBJ1-6, with D possibly being TRBD1 (5 bases). The germline gives CDR1 SGHRS, CDR2 YFSETQ. There are 14 residues in the CDR3. V gave up 5 bases and J gave up 3 bases, with 9 bases separating them. CDR3 sequence: CASSSGGYNSPLHF. Written as DNA, the CDR3 is TGCGCCAGCAGTTCCGGGGGCTATAATTCACCCCTCCACTTT.

J is TRBJ2-7 and V is TRBV15; possible D gene TRBD2, 6 bases. The CDR3 runs to 15 residues. V was shortened by 1 base and J by 7 bases, with 17 bases between the two germline ends. CDR1 and CDR2 (germline): LNHNV, YYDKDF (reference sequence). The CDR3 loop is CATSRGGTSAGEQYF. DNA for the CDR3: TGTGCCACCAGCAGAGGGGGCACATCGGCGGGAGAGCAGTACTTC.

The CDR3 protein is CATGQGGGTKNIQYF. For the CDR3, the DNA is TGTGCCACCGGACAGGGAGGTGGAACCAAAAACATTCAGTACTTC. This rearrangement joins TRBV28 to TRBJ2-4; 8 nucleotides agree with TRBD1. Germline V gene sequence: CDR1 MDHEN, CDR2 SYDVKM. V dropped 10 bases and J dropped 2; count of bases not matched to a gene: 10. The CDR3 runs to 15 residues.

The chain uses TRBV2 and TRBJ2-7; D call uncertain. The CDR3 totals 13 residues. Trimming stripped 1 base from V and 3 bases from J, with 7 bases between. CDR1 is SNHLY and CDR2 is FYNNEI in the germline V gene. The CDR3, as DNA: TGTGCCAGCAGTGAAGAGAGTTTCTACGAGCAGTACTTC. It is translated as CASSEESFYEQYF.

The rearrangement uses TRBV28 and TRBJ2-1; TRBD2 agrees at 8 bases. This CDR3 contains 13 residues. Looked up from germline, CDR1 is MDHEN and CDR2 is SYDVKM. Unmatched junction bases numbered 8, after V lost 8 bases and J lost 8 bases. CDR3 region: CASGRPGGHEQFF. The CDR3 DNA sequence: TGTGCCAGCGGTAGACCGGGGGGGCATGAGCAGTTCTTC. Complete variable domain (other parts from reference TRBV28 and TRBJ2-1): DVKVTQSSRYLVKRTGEKVFLECVQDMDHENMFWYRQDPGLGLRLIYFSYDVKMKEKGDIPEGYSVSREKKERFSLILESASTNQTSMYLCASGRPGGHEQFFGPGTRLTVL.

CDR3 coding DNA: TGTGCCAGCAGCCCAGGGACTAGCGGGGGGACTAAATACCGGGAGCTGTTTTTT. Amino acid sequence: CASSPGTSGGTKYRELFF. The rearrangement uses TRBV9 and TRBJ2-2, with TRBD2 matching 15 bases. CDR1 and CDR2 (germline): SGDLS, YYNGEE. CDR3 length: 18 residues. J was trimmed by 9 bases and V by 4 bases; bases with no gene match: 13.

CDR3 coding DNA: TGTGCCTGGAGTGTACTGTTCCCAGATACGCAGTATTTT. As protein: CAWSVLFPDTQYF. The chain employs TRBV30 and TRBJ2-3; D ambiguous. The CDR3 runs to 13 residues. V shed 0 bases and J shed 4 bases, with 8 bases lying between them. Germline loops: CDR1 GTSNPN, CDR2 SVGIG (reference sequence). Together with reference TRBV30 and TRBJ2-3, the CDR3 gives the full variable domain: SQTIHQWPATLVQPVGSPLSLECTVEGTSNPNLYWYRQAAGRGLQLLFYSVGIGQISSEVPQNLSASRPQDRQFILSSKKLLLSDSGFYLCAWSVLFPDTQYFGPGTRLTVL.

The CDR3 region has the DNA TGTGCCAGCAGGACACAGGGGGCCGGGAACACTGAAGCTTTCTTT. Its translation is CASRTQGAGNTEAFF. The chain carries TRBV28 and TRBJ1-1; 9 bases are a match to TRBD1. The V and J ends lost 6 bases and 1 base, in that order; junction bases with no gene match: 6. Germline V gene data show CDR1 as MDHEN and CDR2 as SYDVKM. This CDR3 contains 15 residues.

The CDR3 here is CASSPRTLLAGVSGELFF. In DNA, the CDR3 is TGTGCCAGCAGCCCCCGAACCCTACTAGCGGGAGTCTCCGGGGAGCTGTTTTTT. The rearrangement links TRBV13 to TRBJ2-2, with 11 bases aligning to TRBD2. Germline values: CDR1 PRHDT, CDR2 FYEKMQ (reference sequence). This CDR3 is 18 amino acids long. The junction had 14 bases not matched to a gene; V was cut back by 5 bases and J by 6 bases.

V and J are TRBV2 and TRBJ2-7; TRBD1 agrees at 7 bases. In germline, CDR1 is SNHLY, CDR2 FYNNEI. The junction had 3 bases not matched to a gene; V was cut back by 4 bases and J by 0 bases. The CDR3 covers 14 residues. This CDR3 reads CASSVQGNSYEQYF. CDR3 bases: TGTGCCAGCAGTGTACAGGGGAACTCCTACGAGCAGTACTTC.

This chain links TRBV4-1 with TRBJ2-1; 13 bases align to TRBD2. The CDR3 sequence is 16 residues long. Germline CDR1 and CDR2: MGHRA and YSYEKL. Trimming cost V 2 bases and J 7 bases; bases outside gene matches: 5. In DNA, the CDR3 is TGCGCCAGCAGCCAAAGCACTAGCGGGAGGGGTAATGAGCAGTTCTTC. It translates to CASSQSTSGRGNEQFF.